Shown below are 19 T cell receptor beta chains from a single sample sequenced in a study of blood T cell repertoires in COVID-19 (dated by TCRdb to 2020 to 2021). Libraries were constructed by the immunoSEQ multiplex PCR assay. The source is immuneACCESS, and TCRdb retained only in-frame sequences with V and J called. Part of the clones is not carried over; for the studies checked, unresolved V genes explain less than half of this, and the remainder is unexplained. The sample table shows a few hundred thousand clones, and approximately 89% are seen once. The ten most abundant clones make up around 10% of the sample. What was sequenced was peripheral blood. The source of these receptors is a woman aged 30 to 39 with COVID-19, enrolled during active disease.

The chain combines TRBV5-1 with TRBJ2-3; the match to TRBD2 covers 11 bases. Germline CDR1 reads SGHRS; CDR2 reads YFSETQ. The J segment lost 4 bases and the V segment lost 5 bases, leaving 6 bases of the junction unmatched. CDR3 size: 15 residues. The CDR3 region has the DNA TGCGCCAGCAGACGAGGGACTAGCGGTGCAGATACGCAGTATTTT. This gives the protein CASRRGTSGADTQYF.

V and J are TRBV27 and TRBJ2-1, with D maybe TRBD2 (7 bases). Germline V gene lookup returns CDR1 MNHEY and CDR2 SMNVEV (reference sequence). The CDR3 loop spans 15 amino acids. V was pared by 4 bases and J by 2 bases, with 12 bases between. The DNA of the CDR3 is TGTGCCAGCAGTTGGGCGGGGGCCCCCTACAATGAGCAGTTCTTC. Amino acids: CASSWAGAPYNEQFF.

The chain carries TRBV6-5 and TRBJ2-7; D unclear. V lost 6 bases, J lost 3 bases, and 12 bases lay in between. This CDR3 is 13 amino acids long. In germline, CDR1 is MNHEY, CDR2 SVGAGI. CDR3 in amino acids: CASRSVLGYEQYF. The CDR3 DNA reads as TGTGCCAGCAGGAGCGTTCTAGGCTACGAGCAGTACTTC.

The V and J genes are TRBV3-1 (or the pseudogene TRBV3-2) and TRBJ2-7, with D perhaps TRBD2 (5 bases). Trimming removed 1 base from V and 3 bases from J, with 16 bases in between. Per the germline V gene, CDR1 is LGHDT and CDR2 is YNNKEL (reference sequence). The CDR3 covers 16 residues. For the CDR3, the DNA is TGTGCCAGCAGCCAAGGCGACGGGGTCAGCCGCTACGAGCAGTACTTC. Amino acids: CASSQGDGVSRYEQYF.

This chain joins TRBV14 and TRBJ1-2; TRBD1 might be the D (5 bases). Germline values: CDR1 SGHDN, CDR2 FVKESK. Deletions cut 3 bases from V and 4 bases from J, with 15 bases between. The CDR3 totals 15 residues. The CDR3 DNA follows: TGTGCCAGCAGCCATGGGGGGTCCCACCTCTATGGCTACACCTTC. Translating it yields CASSHGGSHLYGYTF.

V and J are TRBV7-8 and TRBJ2-7; D might be TRBD2 (6 bases). CDR1 SGHVS and CDR2 FQNEAQ come from the germline V gene. V gave up 5 bases and J gave up 2 bases, with 19 bases separating them. The CDR3 totals 16 residues. In DNA form, the CDR3 reads TGTGCCAGCAGCCTTTATTTGGGGGGTATAGCCTACGAGCAGTACTTC. This gives the protein CASSLYLGGIAYEQYF.

The CDR3 DNA sequence: TGTGCCAGTACCCCGACAGGGGGTGATTCACCCCTCCACTTT. Amino acids: CASTPTGGDSPLHF. The rearrangement uses TRBV19 and TRBJ1-6; 9 bases are a match to TRBD1. CDR1 and CDR2 (germline): LNHDA, SQIVND (reference sequence). This CDR3 has 14 amino acids. V shed 7 bases and J 8 bases; nucleotides not matched to a gene: 6.

This chain connects TRBV4-1 to TRBJ2-7; D is possibly TRBD2 (6 bases). Germline V lookup: CDR1 MGHRA, CDR2 YSYEKL. Trimming took 5 bases from V and 5 from J, leaving 19 bases between them. The CDR3 covers 15 residues. CDR3 in amino acids: CASSRSHRGSNEQYF. The CDR3 DNA sequence: TGCGCCAGCAGCAGATCCCATCGGGGGTCCAACGAGCAGTACTTC.

The V call is TRBV2, the J call TRBJ1-1; tentative D call: TRBD1 (6 bases). Germline V lookup: CDR1 SNHLY, CDR2 FYNNEI. CDR3 length: 15 residues. Deletions cut 5 bases from V and 4 bases from J, with 17 bases between. This CDR3 reads CASSPGVGVGTEAFF. The DNA of the CDR3 is TGTGCCAGCAGTCCAGGGGTAGGAGTGGGCACTGAAGCTTTCTTT. Full variable domain (remainder filled in from reference TRBV2 and TRBJ1-1): EPEVTQTPSHQVTQMGQEVILRCVPISNHLYFYWYRQILGQKVEFLVSFYNNEISEKSEIFDDQFSVERPDGSNFTLKIRSTKLEDSAMYFCASSPGVGVGTEAFFGQGTRLTVV.

The chain is built from TRBV10-2 and TRBJ1-4, with TRBD1 matching over 8 bases. Trimming cost V 2 bases and J 13 bases; bases outside gene matches: 3. The CDR3 covers 12 residues. Germline-derived CDR1 and CDR2 are WSHSY and SAAADI. In DNA, the CDR3 is TGCGCCAGCAGTGAGGGACAGGGCGGACTGTTTTTT. This translates into CASSEGQGGLFF.

This chain uses TRBV28 with TRBJ2-2; TRBD1 matches at 7 bases. Germline lookup yields CDR1 MDHEN and CDR2 SYDVKM. V shed 5 bases and J 5 bases; nucleotides not matched to a gene: 8. The CDR3 consists of 15 residues. CDR3 sequence: CASSPTGSLTGELFF. DNA of the CDR3: TGTGCCAGCAGTCCGACAGGGAGTTTAACCGGGGAGCTGTTTTTT.

This clone has a single count. The chain has TRBV6-1 and TRBJ1-2, with D unclear. CDR1 and CDR2 from the germline V gene are MNHNS and SASEGT. Trimming shortened V by 2 bases and J by 4 bases, and 8 bases separated the two germline ends. The CDR3 covers 13 residues. In nucleotides, the CDR3 is TGTGCCAGCAGTGAACGCGGCAGCTATGGCTACACCTTC. Translated, it gives CASSERGSYGYTF.

V gene TRBV7-2 combines with J gene TRBJ1-2; no clear D. The CDR3 runs 18 residues. CDR1 and CDR2 from the germline V gene are SGHTA and FQGNSA. The V gene lost 2 bases and the J gene lost 3 bases, with 22 bases spanning the gap. Here the CDR3 reads CASSLLYPIGRRDYGYTF. CDR3 coding DNA: TGTGCCAGCAGCTTACTATACCCGATAGGACGGAGGGACTATGGCTACACCTTC.

The chain carries TRBV5-6 and TRBJ2-3, with 10 nucleotides matching TRBD2. The length of the CDR3 is 14 residues. V lost 0 bases to trimming and J lost 8 bases; unmatched junction nucleotides: 3. Per germline, CDR1 SGHDT and CDR2 YYEEEE. CDR3: CASSLASGGGTQYF. The DNA of the CDR3 is TGTGCCAGCAGCTTGGCTAGCGGGGGAGGTACGCAGTATTTT.

As to this clone: The sample contains more than one DNA sequence encoding this CDR3. This chain links TRBV6-5 with TRBJ1-2; 9 nucleotides match TRBD1. The CDR3 totals 14 residues. Trimming at V came to 0 bases and at J to 4 bases, leaving 0 bases not matched to a gene. The germline V gene has CDR1 MNHEY and CDR2 SVGAGI. CDR3 coding DNA: TGTGCCAGCAGTTACTCGGACAGGGGCTATGGCTACACCTTC. Protein: CASSYSDRGYGYTF.

The chain is built from TRBV6-1 and TRBJ2-2; 7 positions match TRBD2. Germline trimming cut 3 bases from V and 5 bases from J; bases unmatched to any gene: 6. There are 15 residues in the CDR3. The germline V gene encodes CDR1 MNHNS and CDR2 SASEGT. The CDR3 sequence: CASSDVAGGTGELFF. CDR3 DNA: TGTGCCAGCAGTGATGTCGCCGGGGGGACCGGGGAGCTGTTTTTT.

The chain couples TRBV4-1 to TRBJ2-5, with TRBD2 matching 8 bases. The CDR3 covers 16 residues. J gave up 5 bases and V 0 bases, and 8 bases lay outside the gene matches. The germline gives CDR1 MGHRA, CDR2 YSYEKL. CDR3 nucleotide sequence: TGCGCCAGCAGCCAAGATACGGCTAGCGGGTCGGAGACCCAGTACTTC. Its protein is CASSQDTASGSETQYF.

J is TRBJ2-1 and V is TRBV27; the D gene is possibly TRBD1 (7 bases). CDR1 and CDR2 from the germline V gene are MNHEY and SMNVEV (reference sequence). CDR3 length: 16 amino acids. Trimming took off 0 bases at V and 4 bases at J, with 13 bases between the two ends. The CDR3 DNA reads as TGTGCCAGCAGTTTATCTTCGGCAGGGGGGTACAATGAGCAGTTCTTC. Translating gives CASSLSSAGGYNEQFF.

The V call is TRBV11-2, the J call TRBJ2-1, with D possibly TRBD2 on 7 matching bases. Germline CDR1 reads SGHAT; CDR2 reads FQNNGV. The CDR3 covers 15 residues. With 2 bases removed from V and 7 bases from J, the gap between germline ends came to 15 bases. CDR3 coding DNA: TGTGCCAGCAGCTTACGCGGGGGCCTTAGAAATGAGCAGTTCTTC. This gives the protein CASSLRGGLRNEQFF.